This T cell receptor (beta chain) was found in a study of beta chain features in type 1 diabetes (dated by TCRdb to 2017 to 2018). A note on the overall study: Mean age, gender distribution, total cell number and subset yield did not differ between patients and healthy donors. Whereas all 30 or so donors provided naive and central memory subsets, regulatory and stem cell-like memory subsets were isolated from just 8 patients and about 8 healthy donors. The study compared the TCRB repertoires of sorted circulating CD4+ T cell subsets in recently diagnosed type 1 diabetes patients with those in matched healthy donors. A total of 100 million to 140 million sorted cells were examined across all samples, and the number of cells per subset was strongly correlated with RNA yield. On the study overall, not on this receptor specifically: Because cDNA rather than genomic DNA was sequenced, highly expressing activated cells could have been over-represented, although no difference in activation and CD3 levels was found between groups. At VDJ recombination sites, patients with type 1 diabetes made fewer insertions and deleted more nucleotides, a pattern implying thymic rearrangement abnormalities. PCR may preferentially amplify shorter templates, but because patient and control samples were amplified and corrected together, any resulting skew would affect both groups equally. A moderate but significant shortening of TCRB CDR3 length was observed in type 1 diabetes patients in all four CD4+ subsets. The naive, central memory and regulatory TCRB repertoires appeared to resemble one another more closely among patients than among healthy donors. HLA sub-analyses involved small numbers of individuals, so any influence of HLA type on TCRB rearrangement remained unresolved.

The table lists this clone with a few counts. Its specific antigen is unknown. The record has no base qualities; no much larger clone is one base away. All of the isolated RNA was reverse transcribed with the High Capacity cDNA Reverse Transcription Kit, so expressed TCRB transcripts were sequenced. Deep immunoSEQ sequencing was performed on naive, central memory and regulatory T cell samples, with an average of roughly 3.5 million total reads per sample. Sorted cells were lysed in RLT buffer and RNA was extracted with DNase-treated RNeasy Micro or Mini kits, depending on cell number. Each cell subset was processed on its own to prevent cross-contamination, while patient and healthy donor samples were processed together. Using the immunoSEQ multiplex PCR, TCRB sequences were amplified from cDNA into 87-bp fragments spanning the CDR3 region. The amplicons were sequenced using the Illumina HiSeq platform. On the study's bioinformatics: Synthetic template baselines were used to correct PCR bias computationally, reads within Hamming distance 2 were collapsed together, and singletons that could not be merged were discarded. Reads were aligned against IMGT so that V, D and J genes, CDR3 length and insertions or deletions at six rearrangement sites could be assigned. Clonotype counts were normalized to sorted cell number within each subset before computing true diversity and Gini coefficients with the tcR R package. The overlap coefficient, calculated on TCRB nucleotide sequences, was used to measure repertoire sharing. As a proxy for the pre-selection repertoire, out-of-frame TCRB sequences from naive cells were analyzed. What TCRdb holds here is the immuneACCESS table cut down to in-frame rearrangements. Part of the clones is not present; checked against another copy, under half of the missing clones reflect an unresolved V gene, and the others are unexplained. V, J and clone size derive from that table, while D and trimming were established from the DNA sequence. The sample contains 860,000 or so clones, roughly a sixth of them found a single time. About 0.02% of the sample goes to the ten largest clones.

From the germline V gene, CDR1 is SGHTA and CDR2 is FQGNSA. V is trimmed back by 4 bases and J by 3 bases, and the junction contains 0 bases that no gene match accounts for. The CDR3 spans 13 residues, from the cysteine through the phenylalanine. Just CDR3 DNA is preserved here, 39 bases in frame from base 1. Each donor gave one peripheral blood draw, approximately 110 mL on average, collected into heparinised tubes. A BD FACSAria II was used to sort naive, central memory, regulatory and stem cell-like memory CD4+ T cells with a panel that included CD45RO, CCR7, CD25, CD127, CD95 and CD27. Every sorted population had a purity above 95%. PBMCs were separated immediately by Lymphoprep density gradient centrifugation and were stained directly, without being cultured. Samples were stained and sorted in pairs, with one healthy donor and one patient per experiment, so that batch effects were minimized.

This TCR was sampled from a woman in her late teens or twenties in good health. The material sequenced was naive CD4+ T cells from blood. This sample's cell subset or site label indicates: true naive CD4+ T cells. This chain is built from TRBV7-2 and TRBJ1-1; TRBD1 fits 9 bases in the junction. The CDR3 sequence is CASSWTGDTEAFF. At the DNA level, the sequence is TGTGCCAGCAGCTGGACAGGGGACACTGAAGCTTTCTTT. Where the CDR3 stops, the reference TRBV7-2 and TRBJ1-1 genes take over; the full variable domain is GAGVSQSPSNKVTEKGKDVELRCDPISGHTALYWYRQSLGQGLEFLIYFQGNSAPDKSGLPSDRFSAERTGGSVSTLTIQRTQQEDSAVYLCASSWTGDTEAFFGQGTRLTVV.